The 13 T cell receptor beta chains presented below share a single source sample, sequenced in a study of T cell repertoires in ileal Crohn's disease. Sample time point: proximal margin of the surgical specimen (macroscopically non-inflamed). The method was immunoSEQ multiplex PCR; TCRdb's version includes in-frame clones alone and lacks a portion of them. This sample has 5,500 to 8,500 clones, with 74% found just once. Sequencing was performed on ileal tissue. The receptors were gathered from an adult with Crohn's disease.

This clone was counted between two and nine times. J is TRBJ2-7 and V is TRBV4-1, with 15 bases matching TRBD2. V shed 0 bases and J 3 bases; nucleotides not matched to a gene: 15. The CDR3 length is 21 residues. The germline V gene encodes CDR1 MGHRA and CDR2 YSYEKL. The CDR3 DNA is TGCGCCAGCAGCCAAGATGCCCCCGGGACTAGCGGGAGGCCGAACCTCTACGAGCAGTACTTC. This codes for CASSQDAPGTSGRPNLYEQYF.

This clone was counted once. The CDR3 sequence is CASSLGSGRREQYF. DNA of the CDR3: TGTGCCAGCAGTTTAGGAAGCGGGAGGAGGGAGCAGTACTTC. The V gene is TRBV28, the J gene TRBJ2-7; 9 nucleotides line up with TRBD2. This CDR3 has 14 amino acids. V lost 2 bases and J lost 7; bases outside the gene matches: 6. Per germline, CDR1 MDHEN and CDR2 SYDVKM.

V gene TRBV7-2 combines with J gene TRBJ1-5; possibly TRBD1 for D (6 bases). CDR3 size: 15 residues. Germline loops: CDR1 SGHTA, CDR2 FQGNSA. V was shortened by 5 bases and J by 7 bases, with 18 bases between the two germline ends. CDR3 DNA sequence: TGTGCCAGCAGCACGGGGGCAGGGTTTGGCCAGCCCCAGCATTTT. This sequence encodes CASSTGAGFGQPQHF. The entire variable domain, with the rest obtained from reference TRBV7-2 and TRBJ1-5, is as follows: GAGVSQSPSNKVTEKGKDVELRCDPISGHTALYWYRQSLGQGLEFLIYFQGNSAPDKSGLPSDRFSAERTGGSVSTLTIQRTQQEDSAVYLCASSTGAGFGQPQHFGDGTRLSIL.

The gene calls are TRBV7-3 and TRBJ1-1; D unclear. Trimming left V 5 bases short and J 11 bases short, with 24 bases between. The CDR3 spans 15 residues. From germline, CDR1 is SGHTA and CDR2 FQGTGA. The CDR3, as DNA: TGTGCCAGCAGCGAGAACCCCGGATCGGCCCTGAGGGCTTTCTTT. Translating it yields CASSENPGSALRAFF.

The V and J genes are TRBV14 and TRBJ2-1, with 8 bases matching TRBD2. Germline V lookup: CDR1 SGHDN, CDR2 FVKESK. After removal of 2 bases from V and 8 bases from J, the junction contained 23 bases not matched to a gene. This CDR3 region has 20 residues. CDR3 nucleotides: TGTGCCAGCAGCCAACGTACGGGTGTAGCATCCGGGAGGGCAATCTATGAGCAGTTCTTC. Its translation: CASSQRTGVASGRAIYEQFF.

The chain recombines TRBV29-1 with TRBJ2-7; a possible D gene is TRBD2 (5 bases). The CDR3 length is 12 residues. The germline V and J ends were trimmed by 3 bases and 3 bases, with 9 bases remaining between them. The germline CDR1 and CDR2 sequences are SQVTM and ANQGSEA. This CDR3 reads CSVEAGLYEQYF. The CDR3 region has the DNA TGCAGCGTTGAGGCGGGTCTCTACGAGCAGTACTTC.

The J gene is TRBJ2-7, the V gene TRBV5-6; either TRBD1 or TRBD2 may fit D (5 bases each). From germline, CDR1 is SGHDT and CDR2 YYEEEE. CDR3 size: 16 residues. The V gene lost 0 bases and the J gene lost 2 bases, with 15 bases spanning the gap. CDR3 nucleotide sequence: TGTGCCAGCAGCTTGGGGGGACCCACAGCTCCCTACGAGCAGTACTTC. Translated, it gives CASSLGGPTAPYEQYF.

This chain links TRBV10-3 with TRBJ2-1, with no clear D. Germline CDR1 ENHRY, CDR2 SYGVKD. The CDR3 has 14 amino acids. Trimming removed 3 bases at V and 6 bases at J, with 12 bases between. CDR3 bases: TGTGCCATCAGTGACCCCGGAAAGGGCAATGAGCAGTTCTTC. Translating gives CAISDPGKGNEQFF.

V usage is TRBV15 and J usage is TRBJ2-2, with D tentatively TRBD1 (6 bases). The CDR3 is 15 residues long. V dropped 6 bases and J dropped 5 bases, with 16 bases sitting between them. Germline CDR1 and CDR2: LNHNV and YYDKDF (reference sequence). This CDR3 reads CATRYEQGHTGELFF. In DNA, the CDR3 is TGTGCCACCAGGTACGAGCAGGGGCATACCGGGGAGCTGTTTTTT.

The chain has TRBV5-1 and TRBJ2-7, with D maybe TRBD2 (6 bases). CDR1 and CDR2 (germline): SGHRS, YFSETQ. CDR3 length equals 16 residues. Trimming cost V 0 bases and J 3 bases, with 16 bases left between them. CDR3 sequence reads: CASSLGGGKDVYEQYF. CDR3 bases: TGCGCCAGCAGCTTGGGGGGCGGGAAGGACGTCTACGAGCAGTACTTC.

V gene TRBV18 combines with J gene TRBJ2-1; D is uncertain. The V gene lost 8 bases and the J gene lost 6 bases, with 11 bases spanning the gap. Looked up from germline, CDR1 is KGHSH and CDR2 is LQKENI. The CDR3 is 12 residues long. CDR3 residues: CASGERVNEQFF. The CDR3 region has the DNA TGTGCCAGCGGGGAACGGGTCAATGAGCAGTTCTTC.

The chain joins TRBV18 to TRBJ2-4, with D uncertain. Germline CDR1 reads KGHSH; CDR2 reads LQKENI. Trimming shortened V by 6 bases and J by 0 bases, and 15 bases separated the two germline ends. The CDR3 sequence is 16 residues long. CDR3 nucleotide sequence: TGTGCCAGCTCCCATACTCGGAGCGAAGCCAAAAACATTCAGTACTTC. It encodes CASSHTRSEAKNIQYF.

The chain couples TRBV6-1 to TRBJ2-1; 11 positions agree with TRBD2. Looked up from germline, CDR1 is MNHNS and CDR2 is SASEGT. V lost 5 bases and J lost 7; bases outside the gene matches: 1. CDR3 size: 13 residues. CDR3 nucleotides: TGTGCCAGCAGTACTAGCGGGAGAAATGAGCAGTTCTTC. Protein sequence: CASSTSGRNEQFF.